The 10 T cell receptor beta chains reported below all come from one sample, sequenced in a study of shared clonotypes between healthy human individuals. Terminally differentiated effector memory CD45RA+ cells were excluded by CCR7 positive selection of CD45RO-negative cells. Clones were read by immunoSEQ multiplex PCR, and TCRdb kept only the in-frame ones, dropping some. The data contain around 2,100,000 clones, roughly 95% of them singletons. Material for sequencing was naive CD8+ T cells sorted from blood. These receptors were taken from a young man in good health.

The rearrangement joins TRBV5-8 to TRBJ2-7, with no clear D. Per germline, CDR1 SGHTS and CDR2 YDEGEE. The CDR3 is 14 amino acids. V lost 0 bases and J lost 3, with 10 bases in between. The CDR3 protein is CASSLDGRLYEQYF. The CDR3 DNA reads TGTGCCAGCAGCTTGGACGGTCGACTCTACGAGCAGTACTTC. The whole variable domain, filled in from reference TRBV5-8 and TRBJ2-7, reads EAGVTQSPTHLIKTRGQQATLRCSPISGHTSVYWYQQALGLGLQFLLWYDEGEERNRGNFPPRFSGRQFPNYSSELNVNALELEDSALYLCASSLDGRLYEQYFGPGTRLTVT.

The J gene is TRBJ1-1, the V gene TRBV7-8, with unresolved D. The CDR3 runs to 16 residues. With 5 bases removed from V and 0 bases from J, the gap between germline ends came to 16 bases. Germline V gives CDR1 SGHVS, CDR2 FQNEAQ. The CDR3 nucleotides read TGTGCCAGCAGCCCACCCGATTGGGGTTTGAACACTGAAGCTTTCTTT. Encoded protein: CASSPPDWGLNTEAFF.

The chain carries TRBV20-1 and TRBJ1-1; no clear D. The CDR3 runs to 11 residues. Per germline, CDR1 DFQATT and CDR2 SNEGSKA (reference sequence). Trimming cost V 3 bases and J 7 bases, with 9 bases left between them. CDR3 amino acids: CSASTQLEAFF. DNA for the CDR3: TGCAGTGCTAGTACCCAGCTTGAAGCTTTCTTT.

V and J are TRBV14 and TRBJ2-1; 9 positions agree with TRBD1. CDR1 and CDR2 from the germline V gene are SGHDN and FVKESK. The CDR3 sequence is 17 residues long. Trimming at V came to 3 bases and at J to 2 bases, leaving 8 bases not matched to a gene. The CDR3 region has the DNA TGTGCCAGCAGCCAGGGACAGGGCATCCTTACCTACAATGAGCAGTTCTTC. Its translation is CASSQGQGILTYNEQFF.

V usage is TRBV9 and J usage is TRBJ1-3, with D unclear. Trimming took off 4 bases at V and 2 bases at J, with 16 bases between the two ends. CDR3 size: 16 residues. The germline V gene has CDR1 SGDLS and CDR2 YYNGEE. Here the CDR3 DNA reads TGTGCCAGCAGCCCCTTATTATCGGGTCCTGGAAACACCATATATTTT. Amino acid sequence: CASSPLLSGPGNTIYF.

The gene calls are TRBV6-1 and TRBJ2-3; possibly TRBD1 or TRBD2 for D (5 bases each). V lost 8 bases to trimming and J lost 2 bases, with 8 bases between them. The CDR3 runs to 12 residues. Germline values: CDR1 MNHNS, CDR2 SASEGT. CDR3 loop: CASGTATDTQYF. CDR3 DNA: TGTGCCAGCGGGACGGCCACAGATACGCAGTATTTT.

The gene calls are TRBV9 and TRBJ2-7; TRBD2 agrees at 11 bases. This CDR3 region has 14 residues. Germline assignment: CDR1 SGDLS and CDR2 YYNGEE. The ends lost 3 bases at V and 5 bases at J; junction bases unmatched: 4. CDR3 residues: CASSASGGPNEQYF. The DNA for the CDR3 is TGTGCCAGCAGCGCTAGCGGGGGGCCCAACGAGCAGTACTTC.

V and J are TRBV5-6 and TRBJ2-2; D might be TRBD2 (5 bases). Germline V CDR1 and CDR2: SGHDT, YYEEEE. This CDR3 spans 16 amino acids. Trimming cost V 0 bases and J 6 bases, with 15 bases left between them. The CDR3: CASSLAYAGYAGELFF. The CDR3 coding sequence is TGTGCCAGCAGCTTGGCCTATGCGGGTTACGCCGGGGAGCTGTTTTTT.

This chain connects TRBV7-9 to TRBJ2-3, with D unclear. Trimming cost V 5 bases and J 2 bases, with 8 bases left between them. Germline assignment: CDR1 SEHNR and CDR2 FQNEAQ (reference sequence). The CDR3 sequence is 13 residues long. As DNA, the CDR3 is TGTGCCAGCAGCCCTACCAACACAGATACGCAGTATTTT. Protein sequence: CASSPTNTDTQYF.

The J gene is TRBJ2-3, the V gene TRBV15, with D possibly being TRBD2 (6 bases). Germline CDR1 is LNHNV and CDR2 is YYDKDF (reference sequence). The CDR3 consists of 17 residues. V was cut by 0 bases and J by 3 bases, with 16 bases left in between. CDR3 amino acids: CATSRDWGETRTDTQYF. The CDR3 DNA is TGTGCCACCAGCAGAGATTGGGGGGAGACTCGTACAGATACGCAGTATTTT.